The T cell receptor beta chain under discussion was sequenced for a study of blood T cell repertoires in COVID-19 (dated by TCRdb to about 2020). About the investigation overall: Samples from collaborators originated in the United States, Italy and Spain and spanned both the acute and convalescent phases of COVID-19. Samples came from the ongoing ImmuneRACE study (first 160 participants) plus 1,254 subjects from 6 global collaborators. The repertoires were made available in a free public database intended to serve as a resource for research on the immune response to SARS-CoV-2. The material from the prospective study consisted of cDNA or gDNA derived from T cells, B-cell-depleted T cells, or PBMCs. Where HLA class I and class II types were available, the types were taken from metadata supplied by the sample provider, not from assay-based typing. The sample metadata nearly always contained a de-identified subject ID, COVID-19 status, age in years and sex. Subjects who had been exposed to COVID-19, were actively infected with it, or had recovered from it provided the deeply sampled blood TCRbeta repertoires that made up the dataset.

Comment on this clone: The antigen this receptor binds is unknown. Base quality data are lacking; no much larger clone is found one base away.

The CDR3 runs 15 residues from the cysteine to the phenylalanine. Only CDR3 DNA is held: 45 bases, read in frame from base 1. V lost 0 bases and J lost 1 base, and the count of bases not matched to a germline gene is 4. CDR1 and CDR2 (SGDLS, YYNGEE) derive from the germline V gene. Results and caveats for the whole study, not just this receptor: How much clinical and demographic metadata was included differed by source and by participant, and the metadata was provided uncurated.

Each collaborating institution followed its own protocols to collect whole blood in K2EDTA tubes. For TCRbeta analysis, collaborators shipped samples as frozen whole blood, isolated PBMCs, or DNA extracted from either of those sample types. TCRbeta CDR3 regions were amplified from genomic DNA by means of the immunoSEQ Assay, a bias-controlled multiplex PCR. In the authors' own workflow: The number of nucleated cells in each sample was estimated by amplification of reference gene primers within the assay. To quantify the absolute abundance of each unique TCRbeta CDR3 rearrangement, sequence reads were collapsed and filtered. For each sample, productive Simpson clonality was calculated as the square root of Simpson's diversity index across productive rearrangements. This is the immuneACCESS table as TCRdb keeps it, with only in-frame sequences that have V and J called. A part of the clones is gone; compared with another copy, unresolved V genes explain less than half, and the rest is unexplained. That table furnishes V, J and clone size, whereas the DNA furnished D and trimming. In all, the sample holds roughly 670,000 clones, and around 89% of those were seen once. Approximately 0.25% of the sample comes from the top ten.

Recombination connected TRBV9 to TRBJ2-7, with 7 middle bases fitting TRBD2. This receptor was obtained from a woman between 18 and 30 years old with acute or convalescent COVID-19. Sequenced: peripheral blood. CDR3 protein: CASSVEAGQSYEQYF. The DNA is TGTGCCAGCAGCGTAGAAGCGGGGCAATCCTACGAGCAGTACTTC.